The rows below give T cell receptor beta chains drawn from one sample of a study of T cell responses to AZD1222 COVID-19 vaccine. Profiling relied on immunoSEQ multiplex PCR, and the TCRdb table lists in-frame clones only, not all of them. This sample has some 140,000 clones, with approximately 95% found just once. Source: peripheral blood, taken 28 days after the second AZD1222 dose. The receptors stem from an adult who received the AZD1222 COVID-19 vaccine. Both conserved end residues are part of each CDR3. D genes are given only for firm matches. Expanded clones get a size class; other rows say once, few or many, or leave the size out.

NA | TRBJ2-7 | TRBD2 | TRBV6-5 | CASSGGLAGVYEQYF | TGTGCCAGCAGCGGAGGACTAGCGGGGGTCTACGAGCAGTACTTC
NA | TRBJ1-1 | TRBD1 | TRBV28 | CASTIPGQGTEAFF | TGTGCCAGCACTATACCGGGACAGGGGACTGAAGCTTTCTTT
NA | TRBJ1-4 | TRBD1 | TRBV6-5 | CASSRGGTGAEKLFF | TGTGCCAGCAGTAGAGGGGGGACAGGAGCTGAAAAACTGTTTTTT
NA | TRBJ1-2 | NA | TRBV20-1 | CSASTGRRQAF | TGCAGTGCTAGCACCGGGCGTCGGCAAGCCTTC
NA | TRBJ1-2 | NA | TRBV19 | CASSGLGRLNYGYTF | TGTGCCAGTAGTGGCTTAGGGCGGTTAAACTATGGCTACACCTTC
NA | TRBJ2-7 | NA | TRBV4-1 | CASSQSWGYEQYF | TGCGCCAGCAGCCAAAGTTGGGGGTACGAGCAGTACTTC
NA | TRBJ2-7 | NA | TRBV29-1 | CSVEDLGGGSAEQYF | TGCAGCGTTGAAGATCTGGGGGGTGGGAGCGCCGAGCAGTACTTC
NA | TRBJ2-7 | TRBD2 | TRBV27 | CASSVTAGVQYF | TGTGCCAGCAGTGTCACAGCGGGAGTTCAGTACTTC
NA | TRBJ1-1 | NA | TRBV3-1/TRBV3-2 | CASSPRLVSTEAFF | TGTGCCAGCAGCCCTAGATTGGTGAGCACTGAAGCTTTCTTT
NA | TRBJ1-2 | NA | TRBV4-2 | CASSQDGRAGYTF | TGTGCCAGCAGCCAAGATGGGAGGGCTGGCTACACCTTC
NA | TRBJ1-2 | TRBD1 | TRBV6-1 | CASSENDRAILGYTF | TGTGCCAGCAGTGAAAATGACAGGGCTATTTTGGGCTACACCTTC
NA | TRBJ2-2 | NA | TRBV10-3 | CAINPGQRGELFF | TGTGCCATCAATCCCGGGCAAAGGGGGGAGCTGTTTTTT
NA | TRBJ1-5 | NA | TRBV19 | CASSMFGNSNQPQHF | TGTGCCAGTAGTATGTTTGGAAATAGCAATCAGCCCCAGCATTTT
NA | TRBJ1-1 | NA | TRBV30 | CAWSVLWGGANTEAFF | TGTGCCTGGAGTGTACTCTGGGGAGGGGCTAACACTGAAGCTTTCTTT
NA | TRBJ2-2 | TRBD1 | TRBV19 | CASWGTGSNTGELFF | TGTGCCAGTTGGGGGACAGGGTCGAACACCGGGGAGCTGTTTTTT
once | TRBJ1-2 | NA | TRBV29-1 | CSVDKGPRLAYGYTF | TGCAGCGTTGATAAGGGACCCCGGTTGGCCTATGGCTACACCTTC
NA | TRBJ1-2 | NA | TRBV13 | CASSSLRNYGYTF | TGTGCCAGCAGCTCTCTTCGGAACTATGGCTACACCTTC
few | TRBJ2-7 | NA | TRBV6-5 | CASSYSRPGSLQQYF | TGTGCCAGCAGTTACTCGAGGCCCGGAAGCCTCCAGCAGTACTTC